This T cell receptor beta chain was observed in a study of post-analysis software for immune sequencing data. Prepared libraries of TCR beta cDNA carried unique molecular identifiers. When roughly 0.85 to 11 million T cells were used, they gave around 500,000 cDNA molecules. TCRdb independently ran MiXCR on the PCR reads; one entry per CDR3 protein. The sample records under 900,000 distinct CDR3 sequences, roughly half being singletons. This clonotype was found once. As yet, its antigen is unknown. Germline loops: CDR1 DFQATT, CDR2 SNEGSKA (reference sequence). V was trimmed by 4 bases and J by 6 bases, leaving 19 bases between them. This CDR3 contains 14 residues. Study findings and constraints: Samples from one preparation batch, clustered by F measure, grouped strongly together. Versus controls, multiple sclerosis patients showed significantly lower diversity (normalized Chao1). In patients, 4 to 6 TRBV segments were more frequent than in controls, with TRBV5-6, TRBV5-1 and TRBV20-1 among them.

The gene calls are TRBV20-1 and TRBJ2-7, with D perhaps matching TRBD2 (6 bases). Material for sequencing was blood. The sequence was collected from a girl aged 10 to 17 with multiple sclerosis. CDR3 region: CSANTGLGRIEQYF. CDR3 sequence (DNA): TGCAGTGCTAACACGGGACTGGGTAGGATCGAGCAGTACTTC.